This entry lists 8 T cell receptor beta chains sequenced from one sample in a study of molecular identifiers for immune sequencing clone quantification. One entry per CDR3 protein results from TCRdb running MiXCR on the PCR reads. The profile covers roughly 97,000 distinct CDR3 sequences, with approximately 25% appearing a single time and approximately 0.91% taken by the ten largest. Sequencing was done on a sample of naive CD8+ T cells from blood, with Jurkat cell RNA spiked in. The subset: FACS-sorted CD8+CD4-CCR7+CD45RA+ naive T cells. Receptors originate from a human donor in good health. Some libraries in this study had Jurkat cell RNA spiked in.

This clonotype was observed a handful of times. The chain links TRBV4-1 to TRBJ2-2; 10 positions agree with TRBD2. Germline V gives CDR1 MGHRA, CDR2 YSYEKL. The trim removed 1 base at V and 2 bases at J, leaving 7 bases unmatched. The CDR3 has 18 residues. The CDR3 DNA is TGCGCCAGCAGCCAAGGGTCTAGCGGGGGACTTAACACCGGGGAGCTGTTTTTT. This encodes CASSQGSSGGLNTGELFF.

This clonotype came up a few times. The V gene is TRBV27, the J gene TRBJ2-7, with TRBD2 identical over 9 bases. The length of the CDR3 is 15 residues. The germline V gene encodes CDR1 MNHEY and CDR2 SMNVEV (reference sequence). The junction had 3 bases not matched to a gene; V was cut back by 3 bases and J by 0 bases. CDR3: CASSFAGGPSYEQYF. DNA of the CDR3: TGTGCCAGCAGTTTCGCGGGGGGGCCCTCCTACGAGCAGTACTTC.

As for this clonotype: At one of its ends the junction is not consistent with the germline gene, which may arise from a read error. The CDR3 DNA sequence: TGCGCCAGCAGTCGGGAAGGCATGAACACTGAAGCTTCCTTT. Protein: CASSREGMNTEASF. The gene calls are TRBV7-9 and TRBJ1-1; D unresolved. The V gene's germline CDR1 is SEHNR and CDR2 FQNEAQ (reference sequence). This CDR3 has 14 residues.

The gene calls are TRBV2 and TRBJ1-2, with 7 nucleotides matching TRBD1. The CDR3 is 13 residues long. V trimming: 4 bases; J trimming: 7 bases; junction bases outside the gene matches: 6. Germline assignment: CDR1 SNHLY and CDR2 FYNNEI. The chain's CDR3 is CASSGQGAGGYTF. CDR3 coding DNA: TGTGCCAGCAGTGGACAGGGAGCGGGTGGCTACACCTTC.

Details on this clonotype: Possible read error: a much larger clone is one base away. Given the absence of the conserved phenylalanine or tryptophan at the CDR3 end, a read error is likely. This CDR3 is CASSPGQALRTEAFS. CDR3 nucleotide sequence: TGTGCCAGCAGCCCGGGACAGGCCCTGAGGACTGAAGCTTTCTCT. The chain couples TRBV7-6 to TRBJ1-1; the match to TRBD1 covers 8 bases. V lost 5 bases, J lost 5 bases, and 10 bases stayed unmatched. The CDR3 has 15 amino acids. CDR1 SGHVS and CDR2 FNYEAQ come from the germline V gene.

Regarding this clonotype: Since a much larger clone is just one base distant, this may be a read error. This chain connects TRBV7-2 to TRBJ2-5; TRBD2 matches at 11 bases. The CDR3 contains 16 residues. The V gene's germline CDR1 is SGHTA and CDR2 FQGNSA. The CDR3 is CASSLVAGGRQETKYF. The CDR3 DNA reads TGTGCCAGCAGCTTAGTAGCGGGGGGGAGACAAGAGACCAAGTACTTC.

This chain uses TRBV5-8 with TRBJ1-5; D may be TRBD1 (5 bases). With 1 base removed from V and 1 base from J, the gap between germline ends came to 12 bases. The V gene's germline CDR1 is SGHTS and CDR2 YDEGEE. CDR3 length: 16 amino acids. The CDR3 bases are TGTGCCAGCAGCTTGTACGAAGGGGTCAGCAATCAGCCCCAGCATTTT. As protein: CASSLYEGVSNQPQHF.

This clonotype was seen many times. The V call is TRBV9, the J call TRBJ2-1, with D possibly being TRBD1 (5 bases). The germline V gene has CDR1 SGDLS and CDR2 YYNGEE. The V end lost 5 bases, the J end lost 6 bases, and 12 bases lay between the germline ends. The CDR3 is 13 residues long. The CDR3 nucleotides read TGTGCCAGCAGGGCTGGCCAGGGCAATGAGCAGTTCTTC. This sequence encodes CASRAGQGNEQFF. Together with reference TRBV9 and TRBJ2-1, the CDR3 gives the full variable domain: DSGVTQTPKHLITATGQRVTLRCSPRSGDLSVYWYQQSLDQGLQFLIQYYNGEERAKGNILERFSAQQFPDLHSELNLSSLELGDSALYFCASRAGQGNEQFFGPGTRLTVL.